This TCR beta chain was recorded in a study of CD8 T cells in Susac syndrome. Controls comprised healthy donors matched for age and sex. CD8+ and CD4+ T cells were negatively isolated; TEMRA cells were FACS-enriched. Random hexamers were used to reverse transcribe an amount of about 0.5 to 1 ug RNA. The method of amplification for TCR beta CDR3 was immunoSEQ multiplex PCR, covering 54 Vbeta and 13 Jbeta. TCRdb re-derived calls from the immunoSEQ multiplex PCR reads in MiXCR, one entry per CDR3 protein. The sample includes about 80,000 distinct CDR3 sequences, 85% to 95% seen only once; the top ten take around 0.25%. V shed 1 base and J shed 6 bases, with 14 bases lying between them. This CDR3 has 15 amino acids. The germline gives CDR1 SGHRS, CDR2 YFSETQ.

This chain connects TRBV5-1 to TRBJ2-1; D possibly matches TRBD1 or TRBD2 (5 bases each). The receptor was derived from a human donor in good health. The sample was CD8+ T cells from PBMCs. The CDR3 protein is CASSLSGGEFNEQFF. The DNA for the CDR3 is TGCGCCAGCAGCTTGTCTGGGGGAGAGTTCAATGAGCAGTTCTTC.